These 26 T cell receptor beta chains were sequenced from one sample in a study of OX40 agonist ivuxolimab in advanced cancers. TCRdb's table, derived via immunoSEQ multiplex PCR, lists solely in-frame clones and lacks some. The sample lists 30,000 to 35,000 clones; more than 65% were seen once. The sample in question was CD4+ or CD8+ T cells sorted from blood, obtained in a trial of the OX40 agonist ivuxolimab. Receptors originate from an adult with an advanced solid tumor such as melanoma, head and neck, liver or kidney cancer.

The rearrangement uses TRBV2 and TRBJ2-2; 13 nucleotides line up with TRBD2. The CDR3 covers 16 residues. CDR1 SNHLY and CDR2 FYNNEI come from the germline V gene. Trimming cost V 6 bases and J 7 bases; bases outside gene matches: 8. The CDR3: CASRGLAGYSHGELFF. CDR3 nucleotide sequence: TGTGCCAGCAGGGGACTAGCGGGGTATTCTCACGGGGAGCTGTTTTTT. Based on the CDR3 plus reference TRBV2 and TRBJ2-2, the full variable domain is EPEVTQTPSHQVTQMGQEVILRCVPISNHLYFYWYRQILGQKVEFLVSFYNNEISEKSEIFDDQFSVERPDGSNFTLKIRSTKLEDSAMYFCASRGLAGYSHGELFFGEGSRLTVL.

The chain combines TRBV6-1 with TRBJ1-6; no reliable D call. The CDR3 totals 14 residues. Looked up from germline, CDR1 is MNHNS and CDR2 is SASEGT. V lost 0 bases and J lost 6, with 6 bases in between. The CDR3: CASSEAGLNSPLHF. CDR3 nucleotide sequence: TGTGCCAGCAGTGAAGCGGGCCTTAATTCACCCCTCCACTTT.

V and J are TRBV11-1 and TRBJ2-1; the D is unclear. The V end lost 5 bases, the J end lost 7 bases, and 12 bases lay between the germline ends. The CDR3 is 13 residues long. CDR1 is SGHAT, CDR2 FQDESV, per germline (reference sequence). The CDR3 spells CASSHIWSNEQFF. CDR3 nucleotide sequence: TGTGCCAGCAGCCATATTTGGTCGAATGAGCAGTTCTTC.

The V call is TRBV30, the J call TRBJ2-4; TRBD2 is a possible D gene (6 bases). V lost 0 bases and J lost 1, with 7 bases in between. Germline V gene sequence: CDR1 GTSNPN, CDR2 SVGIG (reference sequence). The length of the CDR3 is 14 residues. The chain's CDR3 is CAWSVGGAKNIQYF. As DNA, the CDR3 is TGTGCCTGGAGTGTAGGAGGGGCCAAAAACATTCAGTACTTC.

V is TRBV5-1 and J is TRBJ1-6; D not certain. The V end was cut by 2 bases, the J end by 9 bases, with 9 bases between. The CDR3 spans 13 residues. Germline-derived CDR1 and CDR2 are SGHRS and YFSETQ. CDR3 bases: TGCGCCAGCAGCTTCCAACGGGGTTCACCCCTCCACTTT. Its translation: CASSFQRGSPLHF.

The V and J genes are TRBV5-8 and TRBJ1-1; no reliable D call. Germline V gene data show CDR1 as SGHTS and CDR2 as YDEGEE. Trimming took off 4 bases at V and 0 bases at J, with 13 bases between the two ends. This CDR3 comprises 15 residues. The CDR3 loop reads CASSLMRSMNTEAFF. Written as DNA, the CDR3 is TGTGCCAGCAGCCTAATGCGTAGCATGAACACTGAAGCTTTCTTT. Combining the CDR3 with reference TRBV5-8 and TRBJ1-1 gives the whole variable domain EAGVTQSPTHLIKTRGQQATLRCSPISGHTSVYWYQQALGLGLQFLLWYDEGEERNRGNFPPRFSGRQFPNYSSELNVNALELEDSALYLCASSLMRSMNTEAFFGQGTRLTVV.

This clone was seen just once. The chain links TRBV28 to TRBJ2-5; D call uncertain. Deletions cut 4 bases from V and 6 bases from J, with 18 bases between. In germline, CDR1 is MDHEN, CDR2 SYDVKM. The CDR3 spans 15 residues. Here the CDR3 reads CASSSPGSLGKTQYF. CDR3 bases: TGTGCCAGCAGTTCACCCGGGTCCCTCGGTAAGACCCAGTACTTC.

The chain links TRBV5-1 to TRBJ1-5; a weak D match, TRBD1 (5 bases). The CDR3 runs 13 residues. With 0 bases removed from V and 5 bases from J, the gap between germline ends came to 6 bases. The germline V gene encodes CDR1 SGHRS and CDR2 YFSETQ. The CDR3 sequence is CASSLGGDQPQHF. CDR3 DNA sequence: TGCGCCAGCAGCTTGGGAGGGGATCAGCCCCAGCATTTT. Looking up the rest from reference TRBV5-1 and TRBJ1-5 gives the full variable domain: KAGVTQTPRYLIKTRGQQVTLSCSPISGHRSVSWYQQTPGQGLQFLFEYFSETQRNKGNFPGRFSGRQFSNSRSEMNVSTLELGDSALYLCASSLGGDQPQHFGDGTRLSIL.

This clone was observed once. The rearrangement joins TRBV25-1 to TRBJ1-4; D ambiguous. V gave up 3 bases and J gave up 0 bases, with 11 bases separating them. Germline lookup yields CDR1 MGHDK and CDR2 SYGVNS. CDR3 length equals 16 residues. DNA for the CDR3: TGTGCCAGCAGTGACCCGACGGAAGCAACTAATGAAAAACTGTTTTTT. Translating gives CASSDPTEATNEKLFF.

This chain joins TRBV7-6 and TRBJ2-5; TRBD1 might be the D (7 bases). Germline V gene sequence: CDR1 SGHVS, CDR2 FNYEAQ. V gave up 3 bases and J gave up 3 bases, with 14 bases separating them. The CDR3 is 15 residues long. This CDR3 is CASSFAGGREETQYF. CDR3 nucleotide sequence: TGTGCCAGCAGCTTTGCAGGGGGGCGCGAAGAGACCCAGTACTTC.

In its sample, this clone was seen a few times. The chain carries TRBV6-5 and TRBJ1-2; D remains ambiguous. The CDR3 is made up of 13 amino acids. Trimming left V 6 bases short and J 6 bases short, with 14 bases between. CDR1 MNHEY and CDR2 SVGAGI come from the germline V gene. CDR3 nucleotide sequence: TGTGCCAGCAGCCGCCACTTCTCGAATGGCTACACCTTC. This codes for CASSRHFSNGYTF.

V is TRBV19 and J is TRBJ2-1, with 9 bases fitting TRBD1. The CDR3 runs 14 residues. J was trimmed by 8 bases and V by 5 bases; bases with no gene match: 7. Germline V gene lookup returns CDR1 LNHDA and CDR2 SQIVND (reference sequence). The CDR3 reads CASSADRGWDEQFF. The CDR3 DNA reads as TGTGCCAGTAGTGCAGACAGGGGGTGGGATGAGCAGTTCTTC.

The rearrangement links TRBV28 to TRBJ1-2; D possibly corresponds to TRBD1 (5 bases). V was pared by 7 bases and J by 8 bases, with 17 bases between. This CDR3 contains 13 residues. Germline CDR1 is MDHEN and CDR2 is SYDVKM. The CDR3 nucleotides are TGTGCCAGCATCGGGGGTTCATGGGGAGGCTACACCTTC. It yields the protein CASIGGSWGGYTF.

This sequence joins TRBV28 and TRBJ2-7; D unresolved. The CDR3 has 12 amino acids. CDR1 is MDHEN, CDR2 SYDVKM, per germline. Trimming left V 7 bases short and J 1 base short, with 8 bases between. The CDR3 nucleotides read TGTGCCAGCATCCAGGTGTCCTACGAGCAGTACTTC. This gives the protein CASIQVSYEQYF.

The CDR3 DNA follows: TGTGCCAGCTCACCAGGGGCCCAGGGGTCATATGGCTACACCTTC. Its translation: CASSPGAQGSYGYTF. The chain uses TRBV18 and TRBJ1-2; a possible D gene is TRBD1 (6 bases). V was trimmed by 2 bases and J by 5 bases, leaving 15 bases between them. This CDR3 has 15 residues. In germline, CDR1 is KGHSH, CDR2 LQKENI.

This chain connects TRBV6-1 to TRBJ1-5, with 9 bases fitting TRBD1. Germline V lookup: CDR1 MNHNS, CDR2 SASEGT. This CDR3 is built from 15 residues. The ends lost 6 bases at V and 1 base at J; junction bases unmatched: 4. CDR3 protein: CASSGTGISNQPQHF. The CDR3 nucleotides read TGTGCCAGCAGCGGGACAGGGATAAGCAATCAGCCCCAGCATTTT.

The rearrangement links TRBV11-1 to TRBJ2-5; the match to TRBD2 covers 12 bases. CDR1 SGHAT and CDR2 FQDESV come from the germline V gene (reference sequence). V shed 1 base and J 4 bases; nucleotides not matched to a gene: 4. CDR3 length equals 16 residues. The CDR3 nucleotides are TGTGCCAGCAGCTTAGGTACTAGCGGGGGGCCAGAGACCCAGTACTTC. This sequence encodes CASSLGTSGGPETQYF. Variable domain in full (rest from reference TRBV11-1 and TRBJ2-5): EAEVAQSPRYKITEKSQAVAFWCDPISGHATLYWYRQILGQGPELLVQFQDESVVDDSQLPKDRFSAERLKGVDSTLKIQPAELGDSAMYLCASSLGTSGGPETQYFGPGTRLLVL.

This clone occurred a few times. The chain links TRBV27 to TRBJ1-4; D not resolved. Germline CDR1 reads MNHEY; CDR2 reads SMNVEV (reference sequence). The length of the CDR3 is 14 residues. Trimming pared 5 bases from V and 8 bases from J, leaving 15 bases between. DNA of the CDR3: TGTGCCAGCAGTCTTATGGGTGAGAGAGAAAAACTGTTTTTT. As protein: CASSLMGEREKLFF.

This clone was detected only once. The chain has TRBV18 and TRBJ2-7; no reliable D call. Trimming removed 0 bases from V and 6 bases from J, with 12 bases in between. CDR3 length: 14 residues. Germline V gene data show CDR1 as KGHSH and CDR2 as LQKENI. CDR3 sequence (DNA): TGTGCCAGCTCACCACCGACTGGAGAAGTCGAGCAGTACTTC. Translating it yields CASSPPTGEVEQYF.

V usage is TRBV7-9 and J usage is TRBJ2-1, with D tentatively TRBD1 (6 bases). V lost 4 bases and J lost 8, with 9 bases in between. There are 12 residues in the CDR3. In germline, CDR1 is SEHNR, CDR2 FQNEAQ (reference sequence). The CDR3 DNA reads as TGTGCCAGCAGCTCACAGGGACATGAGCAGTTCTTC. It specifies CASSSQGHEQFF.

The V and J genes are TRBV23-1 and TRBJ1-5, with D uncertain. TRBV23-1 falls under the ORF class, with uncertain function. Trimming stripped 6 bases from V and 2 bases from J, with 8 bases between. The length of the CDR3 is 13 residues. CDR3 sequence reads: CASSRRGNQPQHF. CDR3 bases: TGCGCCAGCAGCCGACGTGGCAATCAGCCCCAGCATTTT.

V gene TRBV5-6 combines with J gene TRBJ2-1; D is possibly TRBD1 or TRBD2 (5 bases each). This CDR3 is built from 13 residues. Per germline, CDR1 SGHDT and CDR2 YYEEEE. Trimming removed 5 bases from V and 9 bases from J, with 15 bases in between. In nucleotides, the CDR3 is TGTGCCAGCAGGGTTGAGGGACGCGGTGAGCAGTTCTTC. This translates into CASRVEGRGEQFF.

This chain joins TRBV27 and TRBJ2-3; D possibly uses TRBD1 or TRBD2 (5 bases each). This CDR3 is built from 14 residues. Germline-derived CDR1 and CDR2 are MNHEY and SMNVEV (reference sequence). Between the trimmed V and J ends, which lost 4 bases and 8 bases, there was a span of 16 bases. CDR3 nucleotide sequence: TGTGCCAGCAGTTCCACAGGAACCCGGGGTACGCAGTATTTT. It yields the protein CASSSTGTRGTQYF.

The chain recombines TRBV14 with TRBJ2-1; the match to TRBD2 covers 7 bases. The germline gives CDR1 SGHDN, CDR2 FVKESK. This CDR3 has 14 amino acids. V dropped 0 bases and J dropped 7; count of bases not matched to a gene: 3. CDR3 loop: CASSQDNGGNEQFF. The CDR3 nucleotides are TGTGCCAGCAGCCAAGATAACGGGGGGAATGAGCAGTTCTTC. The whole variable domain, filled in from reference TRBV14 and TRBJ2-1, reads EAGVTQFPSHSVIEKGQTVTLRCDPISGHDNLYWYRRVMGKEIKFLLHFVKESKQDESGMPNNRFLAERTGGTYSTLKVQPAELEDSGVYFCASSQDNGGNEQFFGPGTRLTVL.

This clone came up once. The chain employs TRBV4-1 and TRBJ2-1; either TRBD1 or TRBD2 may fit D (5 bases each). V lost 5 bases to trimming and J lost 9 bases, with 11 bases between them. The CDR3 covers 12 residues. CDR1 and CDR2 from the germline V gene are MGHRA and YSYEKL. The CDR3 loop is CASSGGYGEQFF. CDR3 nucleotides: TGCGCCAGCAGCGGGGGATATGGTGAGCAGTTCTTC.

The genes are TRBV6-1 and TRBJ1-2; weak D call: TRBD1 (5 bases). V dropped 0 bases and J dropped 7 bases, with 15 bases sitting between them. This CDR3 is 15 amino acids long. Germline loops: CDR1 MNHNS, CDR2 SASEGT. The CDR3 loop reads CASSEALRGLGGYTF. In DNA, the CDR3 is TGTGCCAGCAGTGAAGCGCTTCGGGGCCTGGGTGGCTACACCTTC.